This T cell receptor beta chain was captured by sequencing in a study of blood T cell repertoires in COVID-19. Study-wide context: Samples of COVID-19 (acute and convalescent) were obtained from the United States, Italy and Spain.

Losses at the gene ends were 4 bases for V and 0 bases for J; bases not matched to a gene: 6. This CDR3 has 16 amino acids. Germline loops: CDR1 SGHTA, CDR2 FQGNSA. The count of this clone is one. Clones were read by immunoSEQ multiplex PCR, and TCRdb kept only the in-frame ones, dropping some. The repertoire has about 400,000 clones, 70% to 90% of them found once; the top ten carry almost 2%. Individuals drawn from approximately 26 US areas were about 18 to 95 years old. Clinical histories supplied by participants themselves formed the basis of cohort assignment. The sequencing sample was made of PBMCs or T cells enriched from blood (not recorded which). This receptor was taken from a woman aged 18-35 years with acute COVID-19. The genes are TRBV7-2 and TRBJ2-7; 10 nucleotides agree with TRBD2. CDR3 sequence (DNA): TGTGCCAGCAGCTCGCCAATAGCGGGGGGCTCCTACGAGCAGTACTTC. Its translation is CASSSPIAGGSYEQYF.